These 8 T cell receptor beta chains originate from one sample sequenced in a study of response to subunit inactivated influenza vaccine. MiXCR was run by TCRdb on the RT-PCR reads, yielding one entry per CDR3 protein. The sample lists about 570,000 distinct CDR3 sequences, over 9% occurring once. These data also featured in a second study, about T cells expressing NK-cell markers. That paper notes: UMI-tagged 5'RACE template switching yielded the TCR beta cDNA.

The material sequenced was PBMCs from blood, taken on the day of vaccination. These receptors came from a middle-aged man who received an inactivated influenza vaccine.

This clonotype was counted only a few times. The chain couples TRBV6-1 to TRBJ1-1, with unresolved D. Trimming shortened V by 6 bases and J by 4 bases, and 12 bases separated the two germline ends. Germline CDR1 is MNHNS and CDR2 is SASEGT. This CDR3 is built from 13 residues. The DNA for the CDR3 is TGTGCCAGCAGCCAAAGGGTGGCCACTGAAGCTTTCTTT. Translation gives CASSQRVATEAFF.

This clonotype was seen only a few times. This chain connects TRBV24-1 to TRBJ2-3; no definite D call. CDR1 is KGHDR and CDR2 is SFDVKD in the germline V gene. The length of the CDR3 is 12 residues. Trimming pared 5 bases from V and 5 bases from J, leaving 7 bases between. The CDR3 sequence is CATSATVDTQYF. CDR3 DNA sequence: TGTGCCACCAGTGCCACGGTAGATACGCAGTATTTT.

V gene TRBV5-1 combines with J gene TRBJ1-1, with 8 bases matching TRBD1. This CDR3 contains 14 residues. V lost 4 bases and J lost 4; bases outside the gene matches: 6. The germline CDR1 and CDR2 sequences are SGHRS and YFSETQ. The CDR3 is CASSGDRGPTEAFF. As DNA, the CDR3 is TGCGCCAGCAGCGGAGACAGGGGCCCCACTGAAGCTTTCTTT.

This rearrangement joins TRBV5-6 to TRBJ1-2; D uncertain. Trimming took off 6 bases at V and 2 bases at J, with 14 bases between the two ends. The CDR3 consists of 14 residues. CDR1 and CDR2 from the germline V gene are SGHDT and YYEEEE. CDR3 protein: CASTPTAWNYGYTF. CDR3 coding DNA: TGTGCCAGCACCCCGACGGCCTGGAACTATGGCTACACCTTC.

This clonotype was seen many times. This chain connects TRBV7-9 to TRBJ2-5, with 8 bases identical to TRBD2. Germline V CDR1 and CDR2: SEHNR, FQNEAQ (reference sequence). The CDR3 has 14 residues. Unmatched junction bases numbered 6, after V lost 5 bases and J lost 4 bases. The DNA of the CDR3 is TGTGCCAGCAGCCTTGGACTAGCCCCAGAGACCCAGTACTTC. Translation gives CASSLGLAPETQYF.

This clonotype was picked up many times. The rearrangement uses TRBV4-1 and TRBJ2-1; maybe TRBD1 (5 bases). The CDR3 is made up of 14 amino acids. The germline V gene encodes CDR1 MGHRA and CDR2 YSYEKL. V was cut by 0 bases and J by 8 bases, with 11 bases left in between. This CDR3 is CASSQEIGVDEQFF. In nucleotides, the CDR3 is TGCGCCAGCAGCCAAGAAATAGGGGTTGATGAGCAGTTCTTC.

In its sample, this clonotype was seen a few times. The chain carries TRBV19 and TRBJ2-1, with 9 bases lining up with TRBD1. CDR1 and CDR2 from the germline V gene are LNHDA and SQIVND (reference sequence). V shed 2 bases and J 7 bases; nucleotides not matched to a gene: 6. The CDR3 length is 15 residues. The CDR3 region is CASSIRDRVGNEQFF. The CDR3 region has the DNA TGTGCCAGTAGTATAAGGGACAGGGTAGGAAATGAGCAGTTCTTC.

A few counts support this clonotype. The chain carries TRBV11-2 and TRBJ2-7; TRBD2 matches 10 bases. Germline loops: CDR1 SGHAT, CDR2 FQNNGV. This CDR3 has 15 residues. V gave up 0 bases and J gave up 7 bases; unmatched junction bases: 6. The CDR3 sequence is CASSLETSGVWEQYF. The CDR3 region has the DNA TGTGCCAGCAGCTTAGAAACTAGCGGGGTCTGGGAGCAGTACTTC.